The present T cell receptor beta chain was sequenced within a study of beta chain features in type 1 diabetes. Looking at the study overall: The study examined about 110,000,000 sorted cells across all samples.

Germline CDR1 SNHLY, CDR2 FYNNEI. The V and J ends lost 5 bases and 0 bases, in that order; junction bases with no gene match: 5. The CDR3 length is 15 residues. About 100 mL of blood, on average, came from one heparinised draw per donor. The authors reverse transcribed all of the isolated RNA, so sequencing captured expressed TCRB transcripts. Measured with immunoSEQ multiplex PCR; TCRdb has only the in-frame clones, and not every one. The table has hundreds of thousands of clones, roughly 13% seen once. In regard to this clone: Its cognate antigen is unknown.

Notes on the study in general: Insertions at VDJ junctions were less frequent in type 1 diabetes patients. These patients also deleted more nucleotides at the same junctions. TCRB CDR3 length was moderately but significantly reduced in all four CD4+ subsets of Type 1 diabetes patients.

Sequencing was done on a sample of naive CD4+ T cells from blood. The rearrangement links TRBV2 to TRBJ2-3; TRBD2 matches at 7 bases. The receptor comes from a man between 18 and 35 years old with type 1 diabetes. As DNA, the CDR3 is TGTGCCAGCAGTTTCCATAGCGGGAGCACAGATACGCAGTATTTT. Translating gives CASSFHSGSTDTQYF.